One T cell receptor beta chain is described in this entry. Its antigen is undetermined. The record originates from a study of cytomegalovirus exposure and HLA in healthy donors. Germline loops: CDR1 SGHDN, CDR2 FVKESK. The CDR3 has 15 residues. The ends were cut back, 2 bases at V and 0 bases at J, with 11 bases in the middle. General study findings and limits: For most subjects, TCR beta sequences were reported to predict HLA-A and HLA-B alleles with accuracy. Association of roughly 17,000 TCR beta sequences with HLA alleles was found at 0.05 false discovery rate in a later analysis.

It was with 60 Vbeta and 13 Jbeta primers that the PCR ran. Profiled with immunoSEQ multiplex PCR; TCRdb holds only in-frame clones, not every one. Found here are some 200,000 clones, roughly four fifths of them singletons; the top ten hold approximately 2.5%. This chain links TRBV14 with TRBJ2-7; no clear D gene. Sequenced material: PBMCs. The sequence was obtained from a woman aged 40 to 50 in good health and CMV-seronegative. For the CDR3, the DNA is TGTGCCAGCAGCCAACTCCTAGATAGCTCCTACGAGCAGTACTTC. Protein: CASSQLLDSSYEQYF.